Listed below are T cell receptor beta chains from one sample, sequenced in a study of Ad26.COV2.S vaccination and SARS-CoV-2 variants. Clones were sequenced by immunoSEQ multiplex PCR, and TCRdb holds only the in-frame ones, with some missing. The sample has approximately 420,000 clones; 80% to 90% are singletons. The specimen comprised peripheral blood, sampled in a trial of Ad26.COV2.S vaccine versus placebo. The receptors here all came from a person between 18 and 65 years old who received the Ad26.COV2.S COVID-19 vaccine or a placebo. Each CDR3 is given with its conserved first and last residue. The D gene is left open where the match is weak. Clone size is shown for a subset of rows, as once, few, many or a class of expanded clone.

d_call clone_size j_call v_call cdr3_nt cdr3_aa
TRBD1 NA TRBJ1-2 TRBV4-2 TGTGCCAGCAGCCAAGATCCTCGCAGGGGGCGACGTCATGGTGGCTACACCTTC CASSQDPRRGRRHGGYTF
NA once TRBJ2-1 TRBV6-2/TRBV6-3 TGTGCCAGCAGTTACTCGGTGGGGAATGAGCAGTTCTTC CASSYSVGNEQFF
NA NA TRBJ1-1 TRBV7-9 TGTGCCAGCAGCTCCAGGGATACGAACACTGAAGCTTTCTTT CASSSRDTNTEAFF
TRBD2 NA TRBJ2-1 TRBV28 TGTGCCAGCAGTTTAATGGGACTAGCGGACAATGAGCAGTTCTTC CASSLMGLADNEQFF
NA NA TRBJ1-5 TRBV12-5 TGTGCTAGTGGTGTGGACAGCGGCCCAGTTCAGCCCCAGCATTTT CASGVDSGPVQPQHF
NA few TRBJ1-2 TRBV3-1/TRBV3-2 TGTGCCAGCAGCCCGCTCGGGACGGGCTATGGCTACACCTTC CASSPLGTGYGYTF
TRBD1 NA TRBJ1-1 TRBV7-8 TGTGCCAGCAGCCTTAGGACAGGGAGGAATGCTTTCTTT CASSLRTGRNAFF
TRBD1 NA TRBJ2-7 TRBV15 TGTGCCACCAGCAGAGAAAGGGGACAGGGCTACGAGCAGTACTTC CATSRERGQGYEQYF
NA few TRBJ2-2 TRBV11-2 TGTGCCAGCAGTCGGGCCGAAAACACCGGGGAGCTGTTTTTT CASSRAENTGELFF
NA NA TRBJ2-1 TRBV14 TGTGCCAGCAGCCAAGAATTGAGGGGTGAGCAGTTCTTC CASSQELRGEQFF
TRBD1 NA TRBJ1-1 TRBV4-1 TGCGCCAGCAGCCTAGGACAGGGGGGAGTCACTGAAGCTTTCTTT CASSLGQGGVTEAFF
NA NA TRBJ1-2 TRBV6-6 TGTGCCAGCAGTCATGGGGGGGCCAGCTATGGCTACACCTTC CASSHGGASYGYTF
NA few TRBJ2-3 TRBV3-1/TRBV3-2 TGTGCCAGCAGCCCCTATAGCGGTTCTAGCACAGATACGCAGTATTTT CASSPYSGSSTDTQYF
TRBD2 NA TRBJ2-3 TRBV11-2 TGTGCCAGCAGCTTAGATCCCGGACTAGCGGGGCGGACGCAGTATTTT CASSLDPGLAGRTQYF
NA NA TRBJ1-3 TRBV7-2 TGTGCCAGCAGCCTAGGAGGGGGTAGGGGCTCTGGAAACACCATATATTTT CASSLGGGRGSGNTIYF
TRBD1 once TRBJ1-2 TRBV10-3 TGTGCCATCAGTGGAACCGGGACAGGGAATGGCTACACCTTC CAISGTGTGNGYTF
NA NA TRBJ1-4 TRBV7-2 TGTGCCAGCAGCTCCCGTAGGGTAGGAAAACTGTTTTTT CASSSRRVGKLFF
TRBD2 NA TRBJ2-7 TRBV7-2 TGTGCCAGCAGCTTAGTTGCGACTAGCGGGCTATACGAGCAGTACTTC CASSLVATSGLYEQYF
TRBD1 NA TRBJ2-7 TRBV19 TGTGCCAGTAGTATGGGCGACAGGGCTAACGAGCAGTACTTC CASSMGDRANEQYF
TRBD2 NA TRBJ2-2 TRBV5-8 TGTGCCAGCAACCATAGGGCTAGCGGGGGTCTCACCGGGGAGCTGTTTTTT CASNHRASGGLTGELFF
NA few TRBJ1-4 TRBV6-5 TGTGCCAGCAGGTCGGGCAGGCATAATGAAAAACTGTTTTTT CASRSGRHNEKLFF
NA NA TRBJ1-4 TRBV7-9 TGTGCCAGCAGCTTAGCTGGCAGAGGAGAAAAACTGTTTTTT CASSLAGRGEKLFF
TRBD1 NA TRBJ1-2 TRBV4-3 TGCGCCAGCAGCTGGGCAGGGGGTTATTATGGCTACACCTTC CASSWAGGYYGYTF
NA NA TRBJ1-5 TRBV7-8 TGTGCCAGCAGCTTCAGGGGCTTCAATCAGCCCCAGCATTTT CASSFRGFNQPQHF
TRBD1 NA TRBJ1-2 TRBV27 TGTGCCAGCAGTACCTACTTACGGGACAGGGTTTATGGCTACACCTTC CASSTYLRDRVYGYTF
TRBD1 NA TRBJ1-2 TRBV4-1 TGCGCCAGCAGCCAAACCGGGACAGGCAACTATGGCTACACCTTC CASSQTGTGNYGYTF
NA once TRBJ1-2 TRBV15 TGTGCCACCAGCAGAGGATCTACGGGCGGCTATGGCTACACCTTC CATSRGSTGGYGYTF
NA NA TRBJ1-4 TRBV6-5 TGTGCCAGCAGGGCCACAGGGTCCACTAATGAAAAACTGTTTTTT CASRATGSTNEKLFF